This is a list of T cell receptor beta chains from one sample in a study of blood T cell repertoires in COVID-19. The protocol was immunoSEQ multiplex PCR, while the TCRdb copy is restricted to in-frame clones and leaves out a portion. The table shows roughly 300,000 clones, with less than 85% occurring only once. The source material was PBMCs or T cells enriched from blood (not recorded which). The receptors originated from a woman aged 50 to 60 who had recovered from COVID-19. CDR3s include the opening cysteine and the closing phenylalanine or tryptophan. D genes are given only for firm matches. Part of the rows lack a size; the others show once, few, many or a class for expanded clones.

v_call: TRBV27
j_call: TRBJ1-2
clone_size: NA
d_call: NA
cdr3_length: 14
cdr3_aa: CASSFRGFTGGYTF
cdr3_nt: TGTGCCAGCAGTTTTCGGGGTTTCACTGGTGGCTACACCTTC

v_call: TRBV7-2
j_call: TRBJ2-1
clone_size: NA
d_call: NA
cdr3_length: 14
cdr3_aa: CASSSMTGYNEQFF
cdr3_nt: TGTGCCAGCAGCTCCATGACTGGATACAATGAGCAGTTCTTC

v_call: TRBV27
j_call: TRBJ2-5
clone_size: NA
d_call: TRBD1
cdr3_length: 17
cdr3_aa: CASSLFPPGQGEETQYF
cdr3_nt: TGTGCCAGCAGTTTATTCCCCCCGGGACAGGGAGAAGAGACCCAGTACTTC

v_call: TRBV12-3/TRBV12-4
j_call: TRBJ1-5
clone_size: few
d_call: NA
cdr3_length: 11
cdr3_aa: CASSFAGSQHF
cdr3_nt: TGTGCCAGCAGTTTTGCGGGAAGCCAGCATTTT

v_call: TRBV5-6
j_call: TRBJ2-5
clone_size: NA
d_call: TRBD1
cdr3_length: 15
cdr3_aa: CASSPGQGAGETQYF
cdr3_nt: TGTGCCAGCAGCCCCGGACAGGGGGCGGGAGAGACCCAGTACTTC

v_call: TRBV9
j_call: TRBJ1-1
clone_size: NA
d_call: NA
cdr3_length: 13
cdr3_aa: CASSVVAGGEAFF
cdr3_nt: TGTGCCAGCAGCGTAGTCGCCGGGGGAGAAGCTTTCTTT

v_call: TRBV4-1
j_call: TRBJ1-4
clone_size: NA
d_call: NA
cdr3_length: 16
cdr3_aa: CASSQSPGQSNEKLFF
cdr3_nt: TGCGCCAGCAGCCAATCCCCCGGACAGTCAAATGAAAAACTGTTTTTT

v_call: TRBV27
j_call: TRBJ1-5
clone_size: NA
d_call: NA
cdr3_length: 15
cdr3_aa: CASSRTGGSNQPQHF
cdr3_nt: TGTGCCAGCAGCCGAACGGGGGGTAGCAATCAGCCCCAGCATTTT

v_call: TRBV6-5
j_call: TRBJ2-7
clone_size: NA
d_call: TRBD1
cdr3_length: 12
cdr3_aa: CAYRTGMYEQYF
cdr3_nt: TGTGCCTACCGGACAGGGATGTACGAGCAGTACTTC

v_call: TRBV30
j_call: TRBJ2-7
clone_size: NA
d_call: NA
cdr3_length: 11
cdr3_aa: CAWGLTYEQYF
cdr3_nt: TGTGCCTGGGGACTTACCTACGAGCAGTACTTC

v_call: TRBV27
j_call: TRBJ1-6
clone_size: NA
d_call: NA
cdr3_length: 14
cdr3_aa: CASSRSLSNSPLHF
cdr3_nt: TGTGCCAGCAGTCGGTCCCTTTCTAATTCACCCCTCCACTTT

v_call: TRBV30
j_call: TRBJ1-5
clone_size: NA
d_call: TRBD1
cdr3_length: 15
cdr3_aa: CAWRAGTGRNQPQHF
cdr3_nt: TGTGCCTGGAGGGCCGGGACAGGGCGCAATCAGCCCCAGCATTTT

v_call: TRBV4-1
j_call: TRBJ1-3
clone_size: NA
d_call: NA
cdr3_length: 16
cdr3_aa: CASSQSESGAGNTIYF
cdr3_nt: TGCGCCAGCAGCCAATCGGAGTCAGGGGCTGGAAACACCATATATTTT

v_call: TRBV7-6
j_call: TRBJ1-6
clone_size: NA
d_call: NA
cdr3_length: 14
cdr3_aa: CASSLGPGKSPLHF
cdr3_nt: TGTGCCAGCAGCTTAGGGCCAGGAAAGTCACCCCTCCACTTT

v_call: TRBV24-1
j_call: TRBJ2-5
clone_size: NA
d_call: TRBD1
cdr3_length: 15
cdr3_aa: CATSDPRTGLETQYF
cdr3_nt: TGTGCCACCAGTGACCCGCGGACAGGGTTAGAGACCCAGTACTTC

v_call: TRBV3-1/TRBV3-2
j_call: TRBJ1-1
clone_size: NA
d_call: TRBD1
cdr3_length: 16
cdr3_aa: CASSQRTGRANTEAFF
cdr3_nt: TGTGCCAGCAGCCAACGGACAGGGCGAGCAAACACTGAAGCTTTCTTT